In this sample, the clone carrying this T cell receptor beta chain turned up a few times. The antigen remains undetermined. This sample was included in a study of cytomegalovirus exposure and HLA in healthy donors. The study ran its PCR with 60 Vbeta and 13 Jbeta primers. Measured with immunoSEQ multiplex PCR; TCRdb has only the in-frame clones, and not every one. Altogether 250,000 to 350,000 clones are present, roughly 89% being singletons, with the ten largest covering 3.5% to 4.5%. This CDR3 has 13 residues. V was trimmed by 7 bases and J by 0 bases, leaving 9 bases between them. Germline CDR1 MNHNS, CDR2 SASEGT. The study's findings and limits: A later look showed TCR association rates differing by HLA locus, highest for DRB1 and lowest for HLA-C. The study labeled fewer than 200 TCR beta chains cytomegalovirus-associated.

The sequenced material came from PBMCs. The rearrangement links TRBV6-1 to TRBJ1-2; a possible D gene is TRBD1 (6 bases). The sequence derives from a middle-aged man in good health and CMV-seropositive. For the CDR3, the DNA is TGTGCCAGCAAGCGGACAGCTAACTATGGCTACACCTTC. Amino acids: CASKRTANYGYTF.